The entry that follows covers one TCR beta chain sequence. The source of the sample is a study of blood T cell repertoires in COVID-19. Study-level background: Both acute and convalescent COVID-19 samples were obtained from the United States, Italy and Spain.

The authors' processing: Reference gene primer amplification in the assay estimated nucleated cell counts. Here immunoSEQ multiplex PCR was the method, and the copy in TCRdb shows in-frame clones only, minus some. The V and J calls and clone size come from that table; D and trimming were worked out from the DNA. Among about 180,000 clones, 75% to 90% were seen once, and the ten largest hold around 6.7%. The CDR3 totals 10 residues. CDR1 is SQVTM and CDR2 is ANQGSEA in the germline V gene. Trimming at V came to 7 bases and at J to 5 bases, leaving 1 base not matched to a gene. The sequence was collected from a woman aged 35 to 49 with COVID-19, enrolled during active disease. Sequencing was done on a sample of peripheral blood. The V and J genes are TRBV29-1 and TRBJ2-5; 7 bases align to TRBD1. Written as DNA, the CDR3 is TGCAGCGGAGGGGGCGAGACCCAGTACTTC. This encodes CSGGGETQYF.